The 19 T cell receptor beta chains in this list originate from one sample, sequenced in a study of CDR3 diversity in severe acne. From the PCR reads, TCRdb called clonotypes with MiXCR, one entry per CDR3 protein. This sample has more than 85,000 distinct CDR3 sequences, with roughly half found just once. Sequencing input: blood. The receptors here all came from a male donor in good health, serving as a control.

Ten or more counts support this clonotype. This sequence joins TRBV6-1 and TRBJ2-7; D assignment may be TRBD1 or TRBD2 (5 bases each). Trimming cost V 10 bases and J 0 bases, with 16 bases left between them. In germline, CDR1 is MNHNS, CDR2 SASEGT. The CDR3 sequence is 14 residues long. The DNA for the CDR3 is TGTGCCACCGCCCGGGACCGGATCTCCTACGAGCAGTACTTC. It is translated as CATARDRISYEQYF.

This clonotype has at least ten counts. The rearrangement uses TRBV18 and TRBJ2-7, with 10 bases aligning to TRBD2. J was trimmed by 2 bases and V by 4 bases; bases with no gene match: 5. Germline V gene data show CDR1 as KGHSH and CDR2 as LQKENI. The CDR3 covers 15 residues. The DNA of the CDR3 is TGTGCCAGCTCACATCCTAGCGGGGGAACCTACGAGCAGTACTTC. The encoded protein is CASSHPSGGTYEQYF.

V gene TRBV5-1 combines with J gene TRBJ1-5; TRBD1 agrees at 11 bases. CDR3 length: 14 amino acids. Germline lookup yields CDR1 SGHRS and CDR2 YFSETQ. V shed 5 bases, J shed 5 bases, and the junction held 3 bases outside the gene matches. The DNA of the CDR3 is TGCGCCAGCAGTATGGGACAGGGGGATCAGCCCCAGCATTTT. Its protein is CASSMGQGDQPQHF.

As regards this clonotype: The germline gene is not matched at one end of the junction; a read error may be the cause. The V call is TRBV12-3 or TRBV12-4, the J call TRBJ1-5; 9 bases match TRBD1. The CDR3 length is 14 residues. The CDR3 DNA follows: TGTGCCAGCTCGGACAGGGGAAGCAATCAGCCCCAGCGTTTT. Residues: CASSDRGSNQPQRF.

This clonotype was picked up a small number of times. Because it lacks the conserved phenylalanine or tryptophan at the end, this CDR3 is likely a read error. The DNA is left out, because the CDR3 cannot be placed on it with certainty; the CDR3 is given as TCRdb lists it. Here the CDR3 reads CASSLRAGTGELSL. The rearrangement uses TRBV27 and TRBJ2-2; the tabulated D call, TRBD1, remains unverified against the DNA. The CDR3 is 14 amino acids long, termini counted. Germline CDR1 MNHEY, CDR2 SMNVEV (reference sequence).

Regarding this clonotype: Without the conserved terminal phenylalanine or tryptophan, this CDR3 likely stems from a read error. V usage is TRBV20-1 and J usage is TRBJ2-7; D not resolved. CDR3 length: 13 amino acids. Per the germline V gene, CDR1 is DFQATT and CDR2 is SNEGSKA (reference sequence). Trimming took off 0 bases at V and 7 bases at J, with 13 bases between the two ends. CDR3 bases: TGCAGTGCTAGAGACAGGATGGAATGGGAGCAGTACTCC. Translated, it gives CSARDRMEWEQYS.

The chain is built from TRBV11-2 and TRBJ1-6; possibly TRBD1 for D (5 bases). Germline V gene sequence: CDR1 SGHAT, CDR2 FQNNGV. Trimming removed 8 bases from V and 7 bases from J, with 21 bases in between. The CDR3 extends over 16 amino acids. CDR3 sequence (DNA): TGTGCCAGCGTCCGGGCGCCCACCGGGGACAATTCACCCCTCCACTTT. As protein: CASVRAPTGDNSPLHF.

The chain employs TRBV19 and TRBJ1-5; 9 nucleotides agree with TRBD1. This CDR3 is 15 amino acids long. The J segment lost 4 bases and the V segment lost 5 bases, leaving 6 bases of the junction unmatched. Germline V CDR1 and CDR2: LNHDA, SQIVND (reference sequence). The CDR3 loop is CASSFRDRGNQPQHF. In DNA form, the CDR3 reads TGTGCCAGTAGTTTCCGAGACAGGGGGAATCAGCCCCAGCATTTT.

This clonotype was observed many times. Since a much larger clone is just one base distant, this may be a read error. The V and J genes are TRBV28 and TRBJ1-4; possible D gene TRBD1, 5 bases. Per the germline V gene, CDR1 is MDHEN and CDR2 is SYDVKM. CDR3 length: 14 residues. The CDR3 loop reads CASGNRGYYEKLVF. The CDR3, as DNA: TGTGCCAGCGGGAACCGGGGCTATTACGAAAAACTGGTTTTT.

Only a few counts were recorded for this clonotype. V gene TRBV7-8 combines with J gene TRBJ2-7, with 10 positions matching TRBD2. The germline CDR1 and CDR2 sequences are SGHVS and FQNEAQ. This CDR3 is 18 amino acids long. The junction had 12 bases not matched to a gene; V was cut back by 1 base and J by 3 bases. The CDR3 loop is CASSLGEGSGRLDYEQYF. CDR3 DNA: TGTGCCAGCAGCTTAGGGGAGGGTAGCGGGAGGTTGGACTACGAGCAGTACTTC.

In its sample, this clonotype was seen once. This rearrangement joins TRBV24-1 to TRBJ2-3, with 13 positions matching TRBD2. Germline V gene sequence: CDR1 KGHDR, CDR2 SFDVKD. The CDR3 has 17 residues. With V trimmed by 3 bases and J by 2 bases, 4 bases remained unmatched. CDR3 sequence: CATSDQGTSGATDTQYF. CDR3 nucleotides: TGTGCCACCAGTGATCAGGGGACTAGCGGGGCCACAGATACGCAGTATTTT.

This clonotype qualifies as medium-sized. This chain uses TRBV10-3 with TRBJ2-7; no clear D gene. V was pared by 6 bases and J by 3 bases, with 12 bases between. The length of the CDR3 is 13 residues. CDR1 is ENHRY and CDR2 is SYGVKD in the germline V gene. The CDR3 reads CAIRTRLNYEQYF. As DNA, the CDR3 is TGTGCCATCAGGACCCGACTGAACTACGAGCAGTACTTC.

A note on this clonotype: A junction end diverges from the germline sequence, so it may reflect a read error. The chain carries TRBV11-2 and TRBJ2-3; TRBD2 agrees at 7 bases. The CDR3 extends over 15 amino acids. From germline, CDR1 is SGHAT and CDR2 FQNNGV. The CDR3 region has the DNA TGCGCCAGCAGCCAAGATGGACTAGGGGCAGATACGCAGTATTTT. Translation gives CASSQDGLGADTQYF.

This clonotype was recorded once. This may arise from a read error, as a much more abundant clone is one base away. The V call is TRBV6-4, the J call TRBJ2-2; the D gene is possibly TRBD2 (6 bases). The V and J ends lost 3 bases and 0 bases respectively, with 11 bases between them. Germline lookup yields CDR1 MRHNA and CDR2 SNTAGT. The CDR3 runs 16 residues. The CDR3 loop is CASSEGLTANTGELFF. The CDR3 region has the DNA TGTGCCAGCAGTGAAGGACTAACGGCGAACACCGGGGAGCTGTTTTTT.

A note on this clonotype: The limits of the CDR3 on the DNA are not certain, so only TCRdb's listed CDR3 is given. V and J are TRBV12-3 or TRBV12-4 and TRBJ1-4; the table's D call, TRBD1, was not checked against the DNA. The CDR3 length is 23 residues, termini included. CDR3 amino acids: CASTPGGFQETQYFGPGREKLFF.

In its sample, this clonotype was seen a few times. The chain joins TRBV10-3 to TRBJ2-5; D call uncertain. This CDR3 is 13 amino acids long. Germline loops: CDR1 ENHRY, CDR2 SYGVKD. V was trimmed by 1 base and J by 3 bases, leaving 6 bases between them. CDR3 region: CAISEFIEETQYF. DNA for the CDR3: TGTGCCATCAGTGAGTTTATCGAAGAGACCCAGTACTTC.

The rearrangement links TRBV29-1 to TRBJ2-5; D is possibly TRBD2 (6 bases). V dropped 2 bases and J dropped 3 bases, with 10 bases sitting between them. This CDR3 has 13 residues. Germline V lookup: CDR1 SQVTM, CDR2 ANQGSEA. Written as DNA, the CDR3 is TGCAGCGTTGAACGTTCGGGGGAAGAGACCCAGTACTTC. This translates into CSVERSGEETQYF.

The sample holds a few counts of this clonotype. The genes are TRBV20-1 and TRBJ2-7, with TRBD2 identical over 10 bases. The CDR3 loop spans 16 amino acids. CDR1 and CDR2 from the germline V gene are DFQATT and SNEGSKA (reference sequence). J lost 5 bases, V lost 1 base, and 11 bases had no gene match. This CDR3 reads CSARGTPASGSHEQYF. The CDR3, as DNA: TGCAGTGCTAGAGGGACCCCCGCTAGCGGGAGCCACGAGCAGTACTTC.

This chain uses TRBV7-9 with TRBJ2-1, with 11 bases identical to TRBD2. CDR3 size: 19 residues. Germline trimming cut 5 bases from V and 4 bases from J; bases unmatched to any gene: 16. Germline V gives CDR1 SEHNR, CDR2 FQNEAQ (reference sequence). The CDR3 spells CASSASSPILAGAYNEQFF. In DNA form, the CDR3 reads TGTGCCAGCAGCGCCAGCAGCCCCATACTAGCGGGGGCATACAATGAGCAGTTCTTC. Complete variable domain (other parts from reference TRBV7-9 and TRBJ2-1): DTGVSQNPRHKITKRGQNVTFRCDPISEHNRLYWYRQTLGQGPEFLTYFQNEAQLEKSRLLSDRFSAERPKGSFSTLEIQRTEQGDSAMYLCASSASSPILAGAYNEQFFGPGTRLTVL.